These 3 T cell receptor beta chains originate from one sample sequenced in a study of CD8 T cells in Susac syndrome. RNA amounts of about 0.5 to 1 ug underwent reverse transcription with random hexamers. TCRdb reprocessed the immunoSEQ multiplex PCR reads via MiXCR and lists one record per CDR3 protein. The top ten clones hold roughly 0.15% of a sample with some 150,000 distinct CDR3 sequences, roughly 95% of them seen once. The sequencing sample was made of CD8+ T cells from PBMCs. These receptors originate from a human donor with multiple sclerosis.

The chain uses TRBV30 and TRBJ2-1; possibly TRBD1 for D (6 bases). Trimming took 0 bases from V and 6 from J, leaving 27 bases between them. From germline, CDR1 is GTSNPN and CDR2 SVGIG (reference sequence). The CDR3 is 19 amino acids. The DNA for the CDR3 is TGTGCCTGGAGTGTACGTATCTTCGGCCAGGGGCAAGATGGCAATGAGCAGTTCTTC. Translated, it gives CAWSVRIFGQGQDGNEQFF.

The V call is TRBV2, the J call TRBJ2-7, with D perhaps TRBD1 (5 bases). The CDR3 is 14 amino acids. Between the trimmed V and J ends, which lost 4 bases and 2 bases, there was a span of 12 bases. CDR1 is SNHLY, CDR2 FYNNEI, per germline. The chain's CDR3 is CASSAPYRTYEQYV. The DNA for the CDR3 is TGTGCCAGCAGTGCCCCATACAGGACCTACGAGCAGTACGTC.

This chain connects TRBV15 to TRBJ2-3; D is unclear. Trimming removed 0 bases at V and 4 bases at J, with 5 bases between. Germline V gene lookup returns CDR1 LNHNV and CDR2 YYDKDF (reference sequence). CDR3 length equals 13 residues. Here the CDR3 DNA reads TGTGCCACCAGCAGAGACGGTCCAGATACGCAGTATTTT. Translating it yields CATSRDGPDTQYF.